This TCR beta chain was retrieved from a study of PD-1 blockade in mismatch repair-deficient tumors. V lost 9 bases, J lost 0 bases, and 8 bases stayed unmatched. Germline lookup yields CDR1 MGHDK and CDR2 SYGVNS. This CDR3 region has 15 residues. Using immunoSEQ multiplex PCR, the repertoire was profiled, and TCRdb retains in-frame clones only, with some absent. The table has about 49,000 clones, over 75% seen once; the top ten hold around 3.5%. All patients were mismatch repair deficient, assessed by either PCR or immunohistochemistry. TCR sequencing covered a few patients who responded to pembrolizumab.

This specimen was PBMCs, taken before pembrolizumab treatment. The TCR sequence derives from an adult with mismatch repair-deficient cancer. V gene TRBV25-1 combines with J gene TRBJ2-1; 7 nucleotides align to TRBD1. The DNA for the CDR3 is TGTGCCAGTGGGACAGACTATAGCTCCTACAATGAGCAGTTCTTC. Its protein is CASGTDYSSYNEQFF.